This T cell receptor beta chain was documented in a study of T-cell reconstitution after alpha-beta-depleted transplantation in children. This clonotype was recorded a few times. Germline assignment: CDR1 KGHSH and CDR2 LQKENI. V lost 3 bases to trimming and J lost 5 bases, with 19 bases between them. The CDR3 consists of 16 residues. The authors prepared the TCRbeta library with unique molecular identifiers. TCRdb reanalysed the PCR reads using MiXCR and keeps one entry per CDR3 protein. There are some 200,000 distinct CDR3 sequences in the sample; roughly 7.5% occur only once, and 3% lies in the top ten.

This specimen was PBMCs from the stem cell graft donor, taken from the stem cell graft. J is TRBJ1-2 and V is TRBV18, with D perhaps TRBD1 (5 bases). The clonotype originates from a human donor who donated a stem cell graft to a child with Wiskott-Aldrich syndrome. The CDR3 spells CASSPRLGTQGYGYTF. The CDR3, as DNA: TGTGCCAGCTCACCTCGTTTGGGGACCCAAGGGTATGGCTACACCTTC. The whole variable domain, remainder taken from reference TRBV18 and TRBJ1-2, is NAGVMQNPRHLVRRRGQEARLRCSPMKGHSHVYWYRQLPEEGLKFMVYLQKENIIDESGMPKERFSAEFPKEGPSILRIQQVVRGDSAAYFCASSPRLGTQGYGYTFGSGTRLTVV.